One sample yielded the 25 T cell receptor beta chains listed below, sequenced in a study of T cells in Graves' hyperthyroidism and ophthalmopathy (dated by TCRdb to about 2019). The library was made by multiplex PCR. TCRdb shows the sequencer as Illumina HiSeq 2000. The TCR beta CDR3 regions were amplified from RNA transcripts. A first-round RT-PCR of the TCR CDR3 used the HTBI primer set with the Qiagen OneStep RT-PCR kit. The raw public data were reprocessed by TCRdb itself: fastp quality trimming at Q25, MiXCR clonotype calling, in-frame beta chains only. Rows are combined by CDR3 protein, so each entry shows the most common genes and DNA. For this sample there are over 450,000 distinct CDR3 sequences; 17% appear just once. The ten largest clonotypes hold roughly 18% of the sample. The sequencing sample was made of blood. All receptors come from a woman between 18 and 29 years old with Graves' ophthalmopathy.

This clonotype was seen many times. The CDR3 protein is CASRRQGGTEAFF. The CDR3 DNA follows: TGTGCCAGCAGAAGACAGGGTGGGACTGAAGCTTTCTTT. The chain uses TRBV2 and TRBJ1-1, with TRBD1 matching over 7 bases. The junction had 6 bases not matched to a gene; V was cut back by 6 bases and J by 5 bases. The CDR3 has 13 residues. Germline CDR1 reads SNHLY; CDR2 reads FYNNEI.

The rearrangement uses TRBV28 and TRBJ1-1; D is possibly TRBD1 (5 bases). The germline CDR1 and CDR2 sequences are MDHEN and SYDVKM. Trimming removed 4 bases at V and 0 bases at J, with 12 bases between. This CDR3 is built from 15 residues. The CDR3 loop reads CASSSGEDMNTEAFF. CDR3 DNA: TGTGCCAGCAGTTCCGGAGAGGACATGAACACTGAAGCTTTCTTT.

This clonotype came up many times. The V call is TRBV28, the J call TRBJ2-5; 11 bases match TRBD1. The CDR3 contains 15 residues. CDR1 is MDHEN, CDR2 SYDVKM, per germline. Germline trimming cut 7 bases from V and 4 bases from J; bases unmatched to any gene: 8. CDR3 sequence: CASTLGGTGGETQYF. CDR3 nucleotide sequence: TGTGCCAGCACCCTGGGGGGGACAGGGGGAGAGACCCAGTACTTC.

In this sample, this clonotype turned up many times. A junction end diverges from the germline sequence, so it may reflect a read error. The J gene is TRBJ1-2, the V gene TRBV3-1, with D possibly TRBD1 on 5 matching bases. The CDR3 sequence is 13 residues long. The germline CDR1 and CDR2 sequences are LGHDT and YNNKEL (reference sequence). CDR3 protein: CASRQQGNYGYTF. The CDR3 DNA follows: TGTGCCAGCCGCCAGCAGGGTAACTATGGCTACACCTTC.

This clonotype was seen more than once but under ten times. DNA for the CDR3: TGTGCCAGCAGCCCAGTTAAAGGGGTCCACGAGCAGTACTTC. Translation: CASSPVKGVHEQYF. The chain carries TRBV4-2 and TRBJ2-7, with D perhaps TRBD1 (5 bases). The germline V and J ends were trimmed by 4 bases and 5 bases, with 15 bases remaining between them. Germline V gene lookup returns CDR1 LGHNA and CDR2 YNFKEQ. The CDR3 has 14 amino acids.

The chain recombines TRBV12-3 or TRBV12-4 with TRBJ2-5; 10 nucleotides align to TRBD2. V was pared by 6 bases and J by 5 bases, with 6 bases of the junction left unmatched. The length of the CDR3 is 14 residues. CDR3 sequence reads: CASSPGTSDETQYF. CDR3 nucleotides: TGTGCCAGCAGCCCCGGGACTAGCGACGAGACCCAGTACTTC.

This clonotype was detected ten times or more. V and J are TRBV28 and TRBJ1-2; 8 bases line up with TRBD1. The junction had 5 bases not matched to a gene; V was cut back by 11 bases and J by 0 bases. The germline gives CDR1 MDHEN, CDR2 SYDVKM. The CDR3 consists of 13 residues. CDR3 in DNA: TGTGCCCGACAGGGGCCCTCTAACTATGGCTACACCTTC. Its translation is CARQGPSNYGYTF.

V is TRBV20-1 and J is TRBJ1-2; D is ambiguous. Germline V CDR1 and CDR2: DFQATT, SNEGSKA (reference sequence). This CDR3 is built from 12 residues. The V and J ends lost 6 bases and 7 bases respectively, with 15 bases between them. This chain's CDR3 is CSATDLVFGYTF. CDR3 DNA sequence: TGCAGTGCAACGGACCTGGTTTTTGGCTACACCTTC.

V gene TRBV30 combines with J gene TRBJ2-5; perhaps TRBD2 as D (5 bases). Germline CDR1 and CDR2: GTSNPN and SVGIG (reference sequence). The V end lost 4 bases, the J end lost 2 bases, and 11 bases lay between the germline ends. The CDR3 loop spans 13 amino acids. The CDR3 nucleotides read TGTGCCTGGAATACGAGGGCACAAGAGACCCAGTACTTC. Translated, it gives CAWNTRAQETQYF. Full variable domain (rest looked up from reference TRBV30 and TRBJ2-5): SQTIHQWPATLVQPVGSPLSLECTVEGTSNPNLYWYRQAAGRGLQLLFYSVGIGQISSEVPQNLSASRPQDRQFILSSKKLLLSDSGFYLCAWNTRAQETQYFGPGTRLLVL.

CDR3 residues: CSGRSGLAGNTIYF. In DNA, the CDR3 is TGCAGCGGCCGATCGGGACTCGCTGGAAACACCATATATTTT. The genes are TRBV29-1 and TRBJ1-3; possibly TRBD1 for D (5 bases). Trimming shortened V by 7 bases and J by 2 bases, and 15 bases separated the two germline ends. Germline V lookup: CDR1 SQVTM, CDR2 ANQGSEA. The CDR3 covers 14 residues.

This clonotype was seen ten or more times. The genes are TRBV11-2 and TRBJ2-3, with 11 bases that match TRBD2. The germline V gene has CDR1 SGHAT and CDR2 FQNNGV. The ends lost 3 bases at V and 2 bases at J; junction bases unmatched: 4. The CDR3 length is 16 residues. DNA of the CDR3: TGTGCCAGCAGCTTGGATAGCGGGGGGGCCACAGATACGCAGTATTTT. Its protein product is CASSLDSGGATDTQYF.

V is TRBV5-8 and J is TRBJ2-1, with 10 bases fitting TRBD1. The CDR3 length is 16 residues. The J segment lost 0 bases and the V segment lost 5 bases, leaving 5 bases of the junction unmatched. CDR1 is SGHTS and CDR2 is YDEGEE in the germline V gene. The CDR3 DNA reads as TGTGCCAGCAGTGACTGGGACAGGGGCTCCTACAATGAGCAGTTCTTC. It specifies CASSDWDRGSYNEQFF.

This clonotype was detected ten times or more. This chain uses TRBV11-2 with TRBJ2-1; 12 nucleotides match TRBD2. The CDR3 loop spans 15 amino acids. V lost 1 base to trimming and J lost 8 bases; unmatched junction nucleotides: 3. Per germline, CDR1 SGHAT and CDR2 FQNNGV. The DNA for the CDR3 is TGTGCCAGCAGCTTAGGGACTAGCGGGGAGGATGAGCAGTTCTTC. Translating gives CASSLGTSGEDEQFF.

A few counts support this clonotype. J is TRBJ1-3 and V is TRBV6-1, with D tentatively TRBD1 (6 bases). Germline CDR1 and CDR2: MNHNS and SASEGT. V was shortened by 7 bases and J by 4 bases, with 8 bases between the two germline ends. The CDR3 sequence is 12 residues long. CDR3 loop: CASMGGGNTIYF. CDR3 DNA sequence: TGTGCCAGCATGGGGGGCGGAAACACCATATATTTT.

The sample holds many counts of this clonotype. CDR3 residues: CAWSMEANEKLFF. In DNA form, the CDR3 reads TGTGCCTGGAGTATGGAAGCTAATGAAAAACTGTTTTTT. This chain uses TRBV30 with TRBJ1-4; D gene unclear. V was pared by 2 bases and J by 3 bases, with 7 bases between. Looked up from germline, CDR1 is GTSNPN and CDR2 is SVGIG (reference sequence). This CDR3 contains 13 residues. Supplemented by reference TRBV30 and TRBJ1-4, the full variable domain reads SQTIHQWPATLVQPVGSPLSLECTVEGTSNPNLYWYRQAAGRGLQLLFYSVGIGQISSEVPQNLSASRPQDRQFILSSKKLLLSDSGFYLCAWSMEANEKLFFGSGTQLSVL.

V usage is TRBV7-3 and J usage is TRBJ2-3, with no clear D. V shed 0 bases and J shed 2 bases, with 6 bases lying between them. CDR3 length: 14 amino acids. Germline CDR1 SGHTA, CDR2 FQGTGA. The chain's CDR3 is CASSLTGNTDTQYF. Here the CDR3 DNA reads TGTGCCAGCAGCTTAACCGGAAACACAGATACGCAGTATTTT.

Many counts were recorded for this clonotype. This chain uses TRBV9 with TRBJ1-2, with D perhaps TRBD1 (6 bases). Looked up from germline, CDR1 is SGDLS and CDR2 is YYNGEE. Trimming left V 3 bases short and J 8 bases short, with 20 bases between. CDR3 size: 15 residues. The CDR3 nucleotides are TGTGCCAGCAGCGCAGGCGGTACAGGGAGAGGCGGCTACACCTTC. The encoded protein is CASSAGGTGRGGYTF.

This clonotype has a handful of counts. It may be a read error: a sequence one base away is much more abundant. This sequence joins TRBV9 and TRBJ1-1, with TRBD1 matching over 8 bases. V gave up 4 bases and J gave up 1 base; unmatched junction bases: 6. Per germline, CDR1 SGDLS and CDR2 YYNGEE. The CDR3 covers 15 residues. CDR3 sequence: CASSSAGGWNTEAFF. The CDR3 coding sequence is TGTGCCAGCAGCTCCGCAGGGGGCTGGAACACTGAAGCTTTCTTT.

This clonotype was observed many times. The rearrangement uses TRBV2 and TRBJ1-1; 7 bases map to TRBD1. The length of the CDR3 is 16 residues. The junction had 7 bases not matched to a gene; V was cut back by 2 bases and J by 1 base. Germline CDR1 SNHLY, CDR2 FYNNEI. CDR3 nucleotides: TGTGCCAGCAGTGAAAACCGGGGACAGCGGAACACTGAAGCTTTCTTT. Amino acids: CASSENRGQRNTEAFF.

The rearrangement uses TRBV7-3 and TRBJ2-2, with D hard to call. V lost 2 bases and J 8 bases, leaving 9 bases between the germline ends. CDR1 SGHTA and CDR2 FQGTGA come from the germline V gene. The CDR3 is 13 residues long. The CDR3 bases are TGTGCCAGCAGCTTATCTGCACTTGGGGAGCTGTTTTTT. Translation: CASSLSALGELFF.

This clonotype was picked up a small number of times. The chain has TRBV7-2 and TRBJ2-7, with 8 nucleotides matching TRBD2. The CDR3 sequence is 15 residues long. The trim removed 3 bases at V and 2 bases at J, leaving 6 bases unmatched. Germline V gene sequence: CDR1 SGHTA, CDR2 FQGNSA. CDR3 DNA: TGTGCCAGCAGCTTGATGGGACTAGTGGCCTACGAGCAGTACTTC. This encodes CASSLMGLVAYEQYF.

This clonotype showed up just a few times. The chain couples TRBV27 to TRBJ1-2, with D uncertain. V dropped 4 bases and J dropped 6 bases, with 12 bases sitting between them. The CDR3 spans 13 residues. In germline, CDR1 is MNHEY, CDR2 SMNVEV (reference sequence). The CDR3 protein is CASSYREEDGYTF. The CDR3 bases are TGTGCCAGCAGTTACCGGGAGGAGGATGGCTACACCTTC.

The CDR3 loop reads CASSLGAPEGNSPLHF. CDR3 DNA: TGCGCCAGCAGCTTGGGGGCGCCCGAGGGGAATTCACCCCTCCACTTT. The V call is TRBV5-1, the J call TRBJ1-6; D possibly corresponds to TRBD1 (5 bases). Trimming left V 0 bases short and J 7 bases short, with 14 bases between. The CDR3 has 16 residues. Germline-derived CDR1 and CDR2 are SGHRS and YFSETQ.

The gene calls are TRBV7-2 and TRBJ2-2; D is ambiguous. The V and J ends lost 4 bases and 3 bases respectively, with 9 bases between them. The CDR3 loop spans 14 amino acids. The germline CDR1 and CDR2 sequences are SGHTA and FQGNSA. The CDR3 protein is CASSSSRDTGELFF. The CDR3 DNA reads TGTGCCAGCAGCTCGAGTAGAGACACCGGGGAGCTGTTTTTT.

The CDR3 DNA follows: TGTGCCAGCAGTTATCGGGACAGGGAGAATCAGCCCCAGCATTTT. Amino acids: CASSYRDRENQPQHF. The chain is built from TRBV6-2 or TRBV6-3 and TRBJ1-5, with TRBD1 matching 9 bases. Germline V lookup: CDR1 MNHEY, CDR2 SVGEGT. This CDR3 spans 15 amino acids. V lost 3 bases to trimming and J lost 4 bases; unmatched junction nucleotides: 4.